These 13 T cell receptor beta chains came from one sample sequenced in a study of shared clonotypes between healthy human individuals. Data came from immunoSEQ multiplex PCR; TCRdb stores just in-frame clones and leaves some out. The data show over 1.4 million clones, with around 97% seen just once and roughly 1.1% held by the top ten. Source material: naive CD4+ T cells sorted from blood. The subset here: CD45RA+ positively selected. The receptor source for this set is a man under 40 in good health.

The V and J genes are TRBV28 and TRBJ1-5; no clear D. CDR1 is MDHEN, CDR2 SYDVKM, per germline. The V gene lost 7 bases and the J gene lost 4 bases, with 20 bases spanning the gap. The CDR3 extends over 16 amino acids. The CDR3 here is CASIPMDRTLNQPQHF. DNA of the CDR3: TGTGCCAGCATCCCAATGGACCGCACGCTAAATCAGCCCCAGCATTTT.

The V gene is TRBV5-4, the J gene TRBJ1-2; D is undetermined. This CDR3 has 15 residues. The germline CDR1 and CDR2 sequences are SGHNT and YYREEE (reference sequence). The V end was cut by 0 bases, the J end by 4 bases, with 13 bases between. The CDR3 DNA reads as TGTGCCAGCAGCTTGGAGCTATCAGAAGGCTATGGCTACACCTTC. Translated: CASSLELSEGYGYTF.

J is TRBJ2-2 and V is TRBV7-3; 12 nucleotides align to TRBD2. V shed 2 bases and J 5 bases; nucleotides not matched to a gene: 9. CDR1 is SGHTA and CDR2 is FQGTGA in the germline V gene. The CDR3 length is 18 residues. The CDR3 DNA sequence: TGTGCCAGCAGCTTACAAGCCCGACTAGCGGGAGATACCGGGGAGCTGTTTTTT. Encoded protein: CASSLQARLAGDTGELFF.

The chain employs TRBV28 and TRBJ1-1; D not resolved. Per the germline V gene, CDR1 is MDHEN and CDR2 is SYDVKM. Trimming shortened V by 7 bases and J by 4 bases, and 7 bases separated the two germline ends. This CDR3 comprises 11 residues. CDR3 in amino acids: CASNKITEAFF. In DNA form, the CDR3 reads TGTGCCAGCAACAAGATCACTGAAGCTTTCTTT.

The chain couples TRBV7-2 to TRBJ1-1, with 10 bases identical to TRBD1. This CDR3 has 15 amino acids. V was pared by 5 bases and J by 3 bases, with 6 bases of the junction left unmatched. Germline V CDR1 and CDR2: SGHTA, FQGNSA. The CDR3 here is CASSPRQGAHTEAFF. DNA of the CDR3: TGTGCCAGCAGCCCTAGACAGGGGGCGCACACTGAAGCTTTCTTT.

This chain joins TRBV28 and TRBJ2-7, with 7 bases matching TRBD2. With 5 bases clipped from V and 3 bases from J, the junction kept 16 bases outside the gene matches. Germline CDR1 reads MDHEN; CDR2 reads SYDVKM. CDR3 size: 17 residues. In DNA, the CDR3 is TGTGCCAGCAGTCTTACCCCGGGACTACTCGCGGACTACGAGCAGTACTTC. Protein sequence: CASSLTPGLLADYEQYF.

V is TRBV6-6 and J is TRBJ1-5, with D hard to call. The length of the CDR3 is 13 residues. Looked up from germline, CDR1 is MNHNY and CDR2 is SVGAGI (reference sequence). The germline V and J ends were trimmed by 7 bases and 5 bases, with 12 bases remaining between them. The CDR3 DNA sequence: TGTGCCAGCACGAGCGGAAAAGATCAGCCCCAGCATTTT. Translated, it gives CASTSGKDQPQHF.

The J gene is TRBJ1-1, the V gene TRBV5-4, with D unclear. Germline CDR1 SGHNT, CDR2 YYREEE (reference sequence). Trimming stripped 0 bases from V and 0 bases from J, with 9 bases between. This CDR3 comprises 15 residues. The CDR3 sequence is CASSLGTGLNTEAFF. CDR3 coding DNA: TGTGCCAGCAGCTTGGGGACGGGGTTGAACACTGAAGCTTTCTTT.

The V call is TRBV7-2, the J call TRBJ2-7; D may match TRBD1 or TRBD2 (5 bases each). CDR1 and CDR2 from the germline V gene are SGHTA and FQGNSA. The CDR3 length is 15 residues. Trimming removed 1 base at V and 3 bases at J, with 13 bases between. CDR3 DNA: TGTGCCAGCAGCTTAGTCAACGGGGCGAACTACGAGCAGTACTTC. Translating it yields CASSLVNGANYEQYF. Drawing the rest from reference TRBV7-2 and TRBJ2-7, the complete variable domain is GAGVSQSPSNKVTEKGKDVELRCDPISGHTALYWYRQSLGQGLEFLIYFQGNSAPDKSGLPSDRFSAERTGGSVSTLTIQRTQQEDSAVYLCASSLVNGANYEQYFGPGTRLTVT.

V usage is TRBV11-2 and J usage is TRBJ1-2; perhaps TRBD1 as D (6 bases). The CDR3 covers 14 residues. Germline CDR1 and CDR2: SGHAT and FQNNGV. Trimming cost V 0 bases and J 8 bases, with 13 bases left between them. CDR3 sequence: CASSLDRGHSGYTF. Here the CDR3 DNA reads TGTGCCAGCAGCTTAGATCGGGGACACTCGGGCTACACCTTC.

This chain connects TRBV5-4 to TRBJ2-1; 9 bases fit TRBD2. The CDR3 consists of 16 residues. The junction had 7 bases not matched to a gene; V was cut back by 4 bases and J by 2 bases. Per the germline V gene, CDR1 is SGHNT and CDR2 is YYREEE (reference sequence). The CDR3: CASSAGAGGTYNEQFF. The CDR3 coding sequence is TGTGCCAGCAGCGCCGGGGCGGGAGGGACCTACAATGAGCAGTTCTTC.

The chain recombines TRBV29-1 with TRBJ2-2, with TRBD1 matching 8 bases. This CDR3 region has 14 residues. Germline CDR1 is SQVTM and CDR2 is ANQGSEA. Trimming cost V 6 bases and J 4 bases; bases outside gene matches: 7. The CDR3 DNA follows: TGCAGCGTGATACGACAGGGGCGCACCGGGGAGCTGTTTTTT. Amino acids: CSVIRQGRTGELFF.

The rearrangement links TRBV5-1 to TRBJ2-3; 8 positions agree with TRBD1. In germline, CDR1 is SGHRS, CDR2 YFSETQ. The CDR3 spans 15 residues. With 4 bases clipped from V and 0 bases from J, the junction kept 4 bases outside the gene matches. The CDR3 DNA sequence: TGCGCCAGCAGCATGGGACAGGTCAGCACAGATACGCAGTATTTT. This translates into CASSMGQVSTDTQYF.